A selection of T cell receptor beta chains follows, all from one sample in a study of blood T cell repertoires in COVID-19. TCRdb's copy holds only in-frame clones and misses some; the assay was immunoSEQ multiplex PCR. This table has 250,000 to 300,000 clones, roughly 87% appearing once. The sequenced material came from peripheral blood. The receptor source for this set is a woman aged 50 to 60 who had recovered from COVID-19. The CDR3 runs from the conserved cysteine through the conserved F or W. The D gene is left open where the match is weak.

TRBJ1-1 | TRBV6-5 | 14 | . | CASSLLGADTEAFF
TRBJ1-2 | TRBV10-3 | 13 | . | CAISGQVLYGYTF
TRBJ2-5 | TRBV10-3 | 14 | TRBD1 | CAISEDRGLETQYF
TRBJ2-5 | TRBV6-4 | 16 | TRBD2 | CASSDSAGGGQETQYF
TRBJ1-6 | TRBV5-1 | 15 | . | CASSLGQGWNSPLHF
TRBJ1-2 | TRBV30 | 13 | . | CAWSDGVGDGYTF
TRBJ2-5 | TRBV5-1 | 11 | . | CASSLAETQYF
TRBJ2-7 | TRBV5-1 | 14 | . | CASSLASGTYEQYF
TRBJ1-3 | TRBV2 | 17 | TRBD1 | CASSVGGFVSSGNTIYF
TRBJ2-5 | TRBV7-9 | 15 | . | CASIHMSQFQETQYF
TRBJ2-2 | TRBV7-3 | 14 | . | CASSTGPSGGELFF
TRBJ1-3 | TRBV7-8 | 15 | . | CASSFAGSSGNTIYF
TRBJ1-1 | TRBV15 | 15 | . | CATSPRAGLNTEAFF
TRBJ2-1 | TRBV6-5 | 14 | . | CASSTLRSNNEQFF
TRBJ1-2 | TRBV4-3 | 15 | . | CASSQAGGVTYGYTF
TRBJ1-2 | TRBV4-2 | 16 | . | CASSLTWGGRSDGYTF
TRBJ1-2 | TRBV4-1 | 16 | TRBD1 | CASSQQPQTGTYGYTF
TRBJ1-6 | TRBV5-4 | 16 | . | CASSLGATGQGSPLHF
TRBJ2-1 | TRBV5-4 | 20 | TRBD2 | CASSAGPGTSGGRSYNEQFF
TRBJ2-1 | TRBV7-8 | 17 | . | CASSLEGGGGGYNEQFF
TRBJ1-1 | TRBV5-1 | 15 | TRBD1 | CASSLGTGANTEAFF
TRBJ2-7 | TRBV19 | 14 | . | CASTQGGTASEQYF
TRBJ2-1 | TRBV6-2/TRBV6-3 | 15 | TRBD1 | CASSPGQGSYNEQFF
TRBJ2-7 | TRBV7-2 | 13 | . | CASSLRGGHEQYF
TRBJ2-1 | TRBV5-8 | 16 | TRBD1 | CASSLLFQGAMDEQFF
TRBJ1-2 | TRBV30 | 12 | TRBD1 | CAWSPQGYGYTF
TRBJ2-1 | TRBV7-2 | 17 | TRBD2 | CASSPQLGGTSANEQFF
TRBJ1-5 | TRBV5-1 | 14 | . | CASSFGGNNQPQHF
TRBJ1-3 | TRBV5-1 | 14 | . | CASSLDSPGNTIYF
TRBJ2-3 | TRBV6-2/TRBV6-3 | 18 | TRBD2 | CASSYGFAGGAETDTQYF
TRBJ1-5 | TRBV5-1 | 16 | . | CASSLEGARGNQPQHF